This T cell receptor beta chain appears in the sequencing data of a study of control samples from healthy donors and cancer patients. Using immunoSEQ multiplex PCR, the repertoire was profiled, and TCRdb retains in-frame clones only, with some absent. In the table there are 150,000 to 200,000 clones, 96% of which are singletons. This clonotype was obtained from a woman aged 25-40 years in good health. Sequenced: blood.

The chain's CDR3 is CASSQEGPLHF. CDR3 nucleotides: TGTGCCAGCAGCCAAGAGGGTCCCCTCCACTTT. V is TRBV3-1 (or the pseudogene TRBV3-2) and J is TRBJ1-6, with unresolved D. Trimming pared 0 bases from V and 13 bases from J, leaving 4 bases between. There are 11 residues in the CDR3. Germline V lookup: CDR1 LGHDT, CDR2 YNNKEL (reference sequence).